This TCR beta chain is drawn from a study of T cell responses to AZD1222 COVID-19 vaccine. Overall study results and limits: The donor cohort was predominantly white British with a female majority, and clonal diversity may have been underestimated. Regions left unmutated in variants are reportedly the target of nearly half of spike-specific TCRs.

Second-dose schedules of about 4 or about 12 weeks were combined. About this clone: Antigen: not known.

Clones were sequenced by immunoSEQ multiplex PCR, and TCRdb holds only the in-frame ones, with some missing. The sample has roughly 120,000 clones, roughly 90% seen once. The input for sequencing was peripheral blood, taken 28 days after the second AZD1222 dose. The receptor's source is an adult who received the AZD1222 COVID-19 vaccine.

CDR3 loop: CAISDPTSGGSQPQHF. CDR3 DNA sequence: TGTGCCATCAGTGACCCTACATCAGGGGGCTCTCAGCCCCAGCATTTT. This sequence joins TRBV10-3 and TRBJ1-5; 8 bases line up with TRBD1. CDR3 length equals 16 residues. Germline CDR1 and CDR2: ENHRY and SYGVKD. The trim removed 3 bases at V and 6 bases at J, leaving 10 bases unmatched.